This TCR beta chain was retrieved from a study of blood T cell repertoires in COVID-19. Overall study context: Whether acute or convalescent, the COVID-19 samples came from the United States, Italy and Spain. From T cells, B-cell-depleted T cells, or PBMCs came the material, which was cDNA or gDNA.

Per the original data handling: Nucleated cell number was recorded as an estimate derived from reference gene primer amplification. Only in-frame clones appear in the TCRdb table, and some are missing; sequencing was by immunoSEQ multiplex PCR. V and J calls and clone size are as listed in that table; D and trimming were resolved from the DNA. The sample lists more than 45,000 clones, about 86% seen once, with under 9.5% in the top ten. Trimming removed 1 base from V and 6 bases from J, with 9 bases in between. Germline V gene lookup returns CDR1 SNHLY and CDR2 FYNNEI. The CDR3 extends over 13 amino acids.

The receptor's source is a human donor in a cohort sampled during active COVID-19. The sequencing input was peripheral blood. V and J are TRBV2 and TRBJ1-2; unclear D gene. The CDR3 loop reads CASSEGAVNGYTF. The CDR3 DNA is TGTGCCAGCAGTGAAGGGGCAGTAAATGGCTACACCTTC.